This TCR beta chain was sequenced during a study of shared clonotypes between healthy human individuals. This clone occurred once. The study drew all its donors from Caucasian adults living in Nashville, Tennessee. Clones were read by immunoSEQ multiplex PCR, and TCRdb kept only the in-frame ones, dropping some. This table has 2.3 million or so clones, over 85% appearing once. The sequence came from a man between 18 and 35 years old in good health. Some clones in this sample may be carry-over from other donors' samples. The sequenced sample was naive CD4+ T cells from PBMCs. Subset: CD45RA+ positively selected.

The CDR3 loop reads CASSPRTDKEAFF. CDR3 sequence (DNA): TGTGCCAGCAGTCCCCGGACAGATAAAGAAGCTTTCTTT. The chain couples TRBV28 to TRBJ1-1; D possibly corresponds to TRBD1 (6 bases). V was clipped by 5 bases and J by 8 bases, with 15 bases between them. This CDR3 comprises 13 residues. Per germline, CDR1 MDHEN and CDR2 SYDVKM.